This T cell receptor (beta chain) was identified in a study of cytomegalovirus exposure and HLA in healthy donors. Researchers ran the PCR with 60 Vbeta and 13 Jbeta primers. Using immunoSEQ multiplex PCR, the repertoire was profiled, and TCRdb retains in-frame clones only, with some absent. The repertoire holds roughly 120,000 clones, with 50% to 65% as singletons. Healthy individuals who donated bone marrow served as the donors. This CDR3 is built from 14 residues. Looked up from germline, CDR1 is SEHNR and CDR2 is FQNEAQ (reference sequence). With 4 bases removed from V and 2 bases from J, the gap between germline ends came to 9 bases.

The chain has TRBV7-9 and TRBJ2-1; D is perhaps TRBD2 (5 bases). The receptor comes from a man aged 40-49 years in good health and CMV-seropositive. Sequenced sample: PBMCs. The CDR3 nucleotides are TGTGCCAGCAGCTCCCCCGGGGCCTACAATGAGCAGTTCTTC. Its translation: CASSSPGAYNEQFF.